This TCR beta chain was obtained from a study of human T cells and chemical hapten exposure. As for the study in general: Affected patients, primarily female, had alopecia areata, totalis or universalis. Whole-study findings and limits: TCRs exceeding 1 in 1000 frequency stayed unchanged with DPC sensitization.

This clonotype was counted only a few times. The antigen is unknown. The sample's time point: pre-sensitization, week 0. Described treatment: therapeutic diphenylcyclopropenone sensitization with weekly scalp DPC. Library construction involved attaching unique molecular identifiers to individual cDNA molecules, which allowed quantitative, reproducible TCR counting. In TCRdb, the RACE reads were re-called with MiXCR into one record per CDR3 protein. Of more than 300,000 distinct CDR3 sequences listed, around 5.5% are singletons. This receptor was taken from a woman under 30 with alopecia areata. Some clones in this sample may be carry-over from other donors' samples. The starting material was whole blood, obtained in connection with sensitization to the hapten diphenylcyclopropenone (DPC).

CDR3 nucleotides: TGTGCCAGCAGCTTGCGGGGGTACACAGATACGCAGTATTTT. It codes for CASSLRGYTDTQYF. The chain recombines TRBV7-2 with TRBJ2-3; 7 nucleotides match TRBD2. CDR3 length equals 14 residues. Germline V CDR1 and CDR2: SGHTA, FQGNSA. Trimming took 3 bases from V and 2 from J; bases not matched to a gene: 2.